This note documents a single T cell receptor beta chain sequence. Its antigen remains unknown. In germline, CDR1 is MDHEN, CDR2 SYDVKM. V lost 1 base, J lost 0 bases, and 15 bases lay in between. The length of the CDR3 is 17 residues. Primers: 60 Vbeta forward and 13 Jbeta reverse. TCRdb's table, derived via immunoSEQ multiplex PCR, lists solely in-frame clones and lacks some. In the table there are approximately 110,000 clones, about three quarters of which are singletons. This sample stems from a study of cytomegalovirus exposure and HLA in healthy donors. Overall study findings and caveats: Analysis performed later found about 17,000 TCR beta sequences associated with HLA alleles at 0.05 false discovery rate.

This chain uses TRBV28 with TRBJ1-2; D call uncertain. This TCR was sampled from a male donor in good health and CMV-seronegative. Specimen: PBMCs. The CDR3 DNA reads TGTGCCAGCAGTTTATCCAGAAATCAACCAGCTAACTATGGCTACACCTTC. Protein product: CASSLSRNQPANYGYTF.